The 25 T cell receptor beta chains reported below all come from one sample, sequenced in a study of CD8 T cells in ankylosing spondylitis. Study-wide results and caveats: Within ankylosing spondylitis blood, a TCR beta motif made up of eight highly homologous variants appeared to be characteristic.

A single record per CDR3 protein comes from TCRdb applying MiXCR to the 5' RACE reads. The sample consists of roughly 470,000 distinct CDR3 sequences, about 25% of them appearing once. Antigens for these TCRs are unknown. Sequencing was done on a sample of blood, either unsorted or a sorted T cell fraction (not recorded which). Receptor source: a male donor with ankylosing spondylitis.

The chain links TRBV7-2 to TRBJ2-1, with 14 bases aligning to TRBD2. V shed 5 bases, J shed 7 bases, and the junction held 7 bases outside the gene matches. This CDR3 has 16 amino acids. Germline CDR1 and CDR2: SGHTA and FQGNSA. Written as DNA, the CDR3 is TGTGCCAGCAGCACCGGACTAGCGGGAGGAGAAAATGAGCAGTTCTTC. It encodes CASSTGLAGGENEQFF.

This clonotype was picked up one time. V usage is TRBV5-5 and J usage is TRBJ2-7, with TRBD1 matching over 8 bases. Germline V lookup: CDR1 SGHKS, CDR2 YYEKEE (reference sequence). With V trimmed by 3 bases and J by 1 base, 3 bases remained unmatched. The CDR3 has 14 amino acids. CDR3 sequence (DNA): TGTGCCAGCAGCTCGACAGGGGCGTCCTACGAGCAGTACGTC. It is translated as CASSSTGASYEQYV.

The chain employs TRBV5-1 and TRBJ2-1; D possibly corresponds to TRBD2 (6 bases). Trimming pared 3 bases from V and 5 bases from J, leaving 15 bases between. Germline CDR1 reads SGHRS; CDR2 reads YFSETQ. The CDR3 totals 15 residues. CDR3 sequence reads: CASSYTGTADNEQFF. CDR3 coding DNA: TGCGCCAGCAGCTATACCGGGACTGCAGACAATGAGCAGTTCTTC.

The table lists this clonotype with a few counts. One end of the junction is discordant with germline, which a read error may explain. This chain uses TRBV12-3 or TRBV12-4 with TRBJ2-2; D might be TRBD2 (6 bases). CDR3 length: 18 residues. The CDR3 here is CACSLLLASSPRTGELFF. CDR3 coding DNA: TGTGCCTGCAGTTTGCTACTAGCATCATCCCCTCGCACCGGGGAGCTGTTTTTT.

J is TRBJ2-3 and V is TRBV20-1; a possible D gene is TRBD2 (5 bases). V lost 3 bases to trimming and J lost 2 bases, with 9 bases between them. The CDR3 consists of 13 residues. Germline CDR1 DFQATT, CDR2 SNEGSKA (reference sequence). This chain's CDR3 is CSASGGFTDTQYF. The CDR3 nucleotides read TGCAGTGCTAGTGGCGGGTTCACAGATACGCAGTATTTT.

Only a few counts were recorded for this clonotype. The rearrangement joins TRBV11-2 to TRBJ2-5; 7 bases fit TRBD1. Trimming at V came to 5 bases and at J to 2 bases, leaving 8 bases not matched to a gene. The CDR3 spans 15 residues. The germline V gene has CDR1 SGHAT and CDR2 FQNNGV. The DNA for the CDR3 is TGTGCCAGCAGCCTAGGGACAGCGAGGCAAGAGACCCAGTACTTC. Protein: CASSLGTARQETQYF.

This clonotype has only a few counts. The chain combines TRBV20-1 with TRBJ1-5; perhaps TRBD1 as D (6 bases). CDR3 length: 18 amino acids. The V gene's germline CDR1 is DFQATT and CDR2 SNEGSKA (reference sequence). V was trimmed by 3 bases and J by 0 bases, leaving 21 bases between them. The CDR3 sequence is CSARIFSPGAYSNQPQHF. The CDR3, as DNA: TGCAGTGCTAGGATTTTTTCTCCGGGGGCTTATAGCAATCAGCCCCAGCATTTT.

This clonotype was found a few times. The chain combines TRBV11-2 with TRBJ2-5; 12 bases are shared with TRBD1. In germline, CDR1 is SGHAT, CDR2 FQNNGV. Trimming cost V 2 bases and J 2 bases; bases outside gene matches: 3. The CDR3 loop spans 16 amino acids. CDR3 in DNA: TGTGCCAGCAGCTTAAGGGACAGGGGGCGTCAAGAGACCCAGTACTTC. Translation gives CASSLRDRGRQETQYF.

This clonotype was seen a few times. The gene calls are TRBV7-9 and TRBJ2-3; D is ambiguous. Trimming pared 7 bases from V and 0 bases from J, leaving 11 bases between. This CDR3 spans 14 amino acids. CDR1 is SEHNR, CDR2 FQNEAQ, per germline (reference sequence). The CDR3 sequence: CASKIELSTDTQYF. CDR3 in DNA: TGTGCCAGCAAGATTGAGTTAAGCACAGATACGCAGTATTTT. Filled out from reference TRBV7-9 and TRBJ2-3, the complete variable domain reads DTGVSQNPRHKITKRGQNVTFRCDPISEHNRLYWYRQTLGQGPEFLTYFQNEAQLEKSRLLSDRFSAERPKGSFSTLEIQRTEQGDSAMYLCASKIELSTDTQYFGPGTRLTVL.

V usage is TRBV10-1 and J usage is TRBJ1-1; D gene unclear. With 6 bases removed from V and 3 bases from J, the gap between germline ends came to 11 bases. The length of the CDR3 is 13 residues. Germline CDR1 reads WNHNN; CDR2 reads SYGVQD (reference sequence). CDR3 protein: CASRQTRDTEAFF. The CDR3 region has the DNA TGCGCCAGCAGACAGACGAGGGACACTGAAGCTTTCTTT.

This chain uses TRBV9 with TRBJ2-3; 8 bases match TRBD1. Germline V CDR1 and CDR2: SGDLS, YYNGEE. This CDR3 is 15 amino acids long. V gave up 0 bases and J gave up 3 bases; unmatched junction bases: 3. The CDR3 DNA reads TGTGCCAGCAGCGTAGGGACAGGGTCAACAGATACGCAGTATTTT. This gives the protein CASSVGTGSTDTQYF.

The CDR3 DNA sequence: TGCGCCAGCAGCCTGTTTGTAGACGCAGATACGCAGTATTTT. This translates into CASSLFVDADTQYF. The chain uses TRBV5-1 and TRBJ2-3; no clear D. Germline-derived CDR1 and CDR2 are SGHRS and YFSETQ. V lost 4 bases, J lost 4 bases, and 13 bases lay in between. The CDR3 contains 14 residues.

V and J are TRBV24-1 and TRBJ2-3; 7 nucleotides align to TRBD2. Germline-derived CDR1 and CDR2 are KGHDR and SFDVKD. The V and J ends lost 9 bases and 5 bases, in that order; junction bases with no gene match: 4. The length of the CDR3 is 12 residues. CDR3 residues: CATSGGRDTQYF. The CDR3 DNA reads TGTGCCACCTCGGGGGGTAGAGATACGCAGTATTTT.

This clonotype was counted between two and nine times. This sequence joins TRBV10-3 and TRBJ2-7; no clear D gene. Germline loops: CDR1 ENHRY, CDR2 SYGVKD. Trimming took 0 bases from V and 3 from J, leaving 6 bases between them. The CDR3 has 13 amino acids. DNA for the CDR3: TGTGCCATCAGTGAGTCGATTTACTACGAGCAGTACGTC. Residues: CAISESIYYEQYV.

The chain is built from TRBV5-1 and TRBJ1-1, with 10 bases that match TRBD1. CDR1 and CDR2 from the germline V gene are SGHRS and YFSETQ. The V and J ends lost 3 bases and 5 bases, in that order; junction bases with no gene match: 10. CDR3 length: 16 amino acids. The CDR3 loop is CASSSGQGVVGTEAFF. The DNA for the CDR3 is TGCGCCAGCAGCTCAGGACAGGGGGTAGTAGGTACTGAAGCTTTCTTT.

V and J are TRBV6-5 and TRBJ1-1, with 8 bases lining up with TRBD1. V shed 1 base and J 3 bases; nucleotides not matched to a gene: 13. The CDR3 totals 18 residues. Germline V CDR1 and CDR2: MNHEY, SVGAGI. The CDR3 is CASSYLGRGLRLDTEAFF. The DNA for the CDR3 is TGTGCCAGCAGTTACTTAGGCAGGGGGCTTCGGTTGGACACTGAAGCTTTCTTT.

The gene calls are TRBV12-3 or TRBV12-4 and TRBJ2-3; 16 bases fit TRBD2. This CDR3 region has 18 residues. The V and J ends lost 6 bases and 2 bases, in that order; junction bases with no gene match: 8. CDR3 DNA: TGTGCCAGCAGCCCTGGGACTAGCGGGAGGGGTAACACAGATACGCAGTATTTT. Its translation is CASSPGTSGRGNTDTQYF.

The rearrangement links TRBV27 to TRBJ2-7, with D perhaps given as TRBD1 or TRBD2 (5 bases each). Looked up from germline, CDR1 is MNHEY and CDR2 is SMNVEV (reference sequence). Trimming took off 3 bases at V and 4 bases at J, with 16 bases between the two ends. This CDR3 has 15 residues. The CDR3 spells CASSFRDPRVYEQYF. The CDR3 DNA is TGTGCCAGCAGTTTTAGGGACCCCCGGGTTTACGAGCAGTACTTC.

CDR3 coding DNA: TGTGCCAGCAGCAAATGTTCTGGGGGCGACACTGAAGCTTTCTTT. This encodes CASSKCSGGDTEAFF. The chain carries TRBV21-1 and TRBJ1-1; TRBD1 reflects the table's D call only, with no check against the DNA. TRBV21-1 counts as a pseudogene. The CDR3 consists of 15 residues.

DNA of the CDR3: TGCAGTCGGACAGGGACAGGCTATAGCAATCAGCCCCAGCATTTT. This sequence encodes CSRTGTGYSNQPQHF. V is TRBV20-1 and J is TRBJ1-5, with 8 bases lining up with TRBD1. The CDR3 totals 15 residues. CDR1 is DFQATT, CDR2 SNEGSKA, per germline (reference sequence). The junction had 9 bases not matched to a gene; V was cut back by 8 bases and J by 0 bases.

The rearrangement joins TRBV11-2 to TRBJ2-5; 10 positions match TRBD2. The junction had 11 bases not matched to a gene; V was cut back by 2 bases and J by 5 bases. The CDR3 consists of 17 residues. Looked up from germline, CDR1 is SGHAT and CDR2 is FQNNGV. CDR3 residues: CASSLYPGRTSGETQYF. In DNA form, the CDR3 reads TGTGCCAGCAGCTTATACCCTGGAAGGACTAGCGGTGAGACCCAGTACTTC.

The chain is built from TRBV19 and TRBJ2-1, with D possibly TRBD1 on 5 matching bases. Trimming shortened V by 5 bases and J by 8 bases, and 13 bases separated the two germline ends. This CDR3 has 13 residues. Per germline, CDR1 LNHDA and CDR2 SQIVND (reference sequence). CDR3 nucleotides: TGTGCCAGTAGTGGGGCCTTACGAGATGAGCAGTTCTTC. Encoded protein: CASSGALRDEQFF.

This clonotype showed up just a few times. The chain recombines TRBV12-3 or TRBV12-4 with TRBJ2-1, with 7 bases identical to TRBD2. This CDR3 is 15 amino acids long. The V and J ends lost 2 bases and 3 bases, in that order; junction bases with no gene match: 4. CDR3 bases: TGTGCCAGCAGTTTACTAGCGGATTACTACAATGAGCAGTTCTTC. This sequence encodes CASSLLADYYNEQFF.

The J gene is TRBJ1-2, the V gene TRBV6-5, with unresolved D. Trimming removed 5 bases at V and 7 bases at J, with 11 bases between. The CDR3 consists of 12 residues. CDR1 is MNHEY and CDR2 is SVGAGI in the germline V gene. The CDR3 reads CASSETPSGYTF. The CDR3 DNA reads as TGTGCCAGCAGTGAGACTCCCTCTGGCTACACCTTC.

The rearrangement uses TRBV12-3 or TRBV12-4 and TRBJ1-3, with D hard to call. The V end was cut by 3 bases, the J end by 0 bases, with 9 bases between. The CDR3 has 15 amino acids. CDR3 coding DNA: TGTGCCAGCAGTTTGATAGGCTTCTCTGGAAACACCATATATTTT. Translated, it gives CASSLIGFSGNTIYF.